One sample yielded the 18 T cell receptor beta chains listed below, sequenced in a study of blood T cells in healthy people across ages. Through a sample-barcoded 5' primer and a J-beta primer mix, a second PCR was run for roughly 6 to 11 cycles. TCRdb used MiXCR to reprocess the 5' RACE reads, holding one entry per CDR3 protein. This table holds fewer than 750,000 distinct CDR3 sequences, 40% to 55% found once. The sequenced sample was blood. The receptors originated from a man older than 75 in good health.

The rearrangement uses TRBV5-1 and TRBJ2-7, with D possibly being TRBD1 or TRBD2 (5 bases each). CDR1 and CDR2 (germline): SGHRS, YFSETQ. The V gene lost 4 bases and the J gene lost 0 bases, with 11 bases spanning the gap. The CDR3 loop spans 14 amino acids. This CDR3 is CASSVGTNSYEQYF. For the CDR3, the DNA is TGCGCCAGCAGCGTGGGGACCAACTCCTACGAGCAGTACTTC.

The chain recombines TRBV4-2 with TRBJ2-3, with D tentatively TRBD1 (5 bases). Per the germline V gene, CDR1 is LGHNA and CDR2 is YNFKEQ. This CDR3 has 15 amino acids. The ends were cut back, 1 base at V and 6 bases at J, with 14 bases in the middle. The CDR3: CASSQAQGWGDTQYF. The CDR3, as DNA: TGTGCCAGCAGCCAAGCACAAGGGTGGGGCGATACGCAGTATTTT.

This chain connects TRBV20-1 to TRBJ2-7, with a weak D call TRBD1 (5 bases). CDR3 length equals 18 residues. Between the trimmed V and J ends, which lost 1 base and 3 bases, there was a span of 25 bases. Germline-derived CDR1 and CDR2 are DFQATT and SNEGSKA (reference sequence). The CDR3 coding sequence is TGCAGTGCTAGAGTTGACGGTATCGCCCAGGGTCGGATCTACGAGCAGTACTTC. This translates into CSARVDGIAQGRIYEQYF.

The V and J genes are TRBV4-1 and TRBJ2-3; perhaps TRBD2 as D (5 bases). The CDR3 length is 15 residues. The germline V gene encodes CDR1 MGHRA and CDR2 YSYEKL. V lost 1 base to trimming and J lost 4 bases, with 12 bases between them. The DNA of the CDR3 is TGCGCCAGCAGCCAAGGCCGGGATTTCTCAGATACGCAGTATTTT. Protein product: CASSQGRDFSDTQYF.

This chain connects TRBV12-3 or TRBV12-4 to TRBJ2-1, with 12 positions matching TRBD2. The end of the DNA aligns better with TRBJ2-7, so the J call may be wrong. The CDR3 contains 18 residues. CDR3 bases: TGTGCCAGCACCCCACTAGCGGGGGGTTCGAGCTCCTACAATGAGCAGTACTTC. It codes for CASTPLAGGSSSYNEQYF.

The chain joins TRBV2 to TRBJ2-3, with D tentatively TRBD2 (5 bases). The V gene lost 9 bases and the J gene lost 4 bases, with 11 bases spanning the gap. There are 12 residues in the CDR3. CDR1 and CDR2 from the germline V gene are SNHLY and FYNNEI. CDR3 bases: TGTGCCAGAAGCTCGCGGGCAGATACGCAGTATTTT. Its translation: CARSSRADTQYF.

The rearrangement joins TRBV25-1 to TRBJ2-6, with 9 bases aligning to TRBD1. CDR3 length equals 17 residues. V lost 6 bases, J lost 3 bases, and 9 bases stayed unmatched. CDR1 MGHDK and CDR2 SYGVNS come from the germline V gene. In DNA, the CDR3 is TGTGCCAGCAGCCTAAGACAGGGGGTTGGTGGGGCCAACGTCCTGACTTTC. Protein: CASSLRQGVGGANVLTF.

This clonotype was counted a few times. The chain employs TRBV6-2 or TRBV6-3 and TRBJ2-4; TRBD2 matches 8 bases. The J call may be in error: the DNA end matches TRBJ2-7 better. The CDR3 length is 15 residues. From germline, CDR1 is MNHEY and CDR2 SVGEGT. The CDR3 coding sequence is TGTGCCTCTTTTCCGACCGGGACTAGGCGCTACGAGCAGTACTTC. Translation: CASFPTGTRRYEQYF.

The chain combines TRBV27 with TRBJ2-2; maybe TRBD1 (5 bases). This CDR3 region has 15 residues. Germline lookup yields CDR1 MNHEY and CDR2 SMNVEV (reference sequence). Trimming took off 8 bases at V and 4 bases at J, with 17 bases between the two ends. CDR3 residues: CASRRQLGFTGELFF. For the CDR3, the DNA is TGTGCCAGCCGTCGACAGCTTGGGTTCACCGGGGAGCTGTTTTTT.

A word on this clonotype: A much larger clone lies a single base off, so this may be a read error. The rearrangement links TRBV7-3 to TRBJ1-1; no reliable D call. Germline V CDR1 and CDR2: SGHTA, FQGTGA. The CDR3 has 14 amino acids. The CDR3 is CTSSSSRSGREAFF. The DNA for the CDR3 is TGTACCAGCAGCTCTAGTCGGTCCGGGAGGGAAGCTTTCTTT.

In its sample, this clonotype was seen a few times. The chain employs TRBV29-1 and TRBJ2-7; 10 positions agree with TRBD2. V lost 3 bases, J lost 3 bases, and 5 bases stayed unmatched. From germline, CDR1 is SQVTM and CDR2 ANQGSEA. This CDR3 is 14 amino acids long. The CDR3 protein is CSVDGLAGDYEQYF. CDR3 nucleotide sequence: TGCAGCGTTGACGGGCTAGCGGGGGACTACGAGCAGTACTTC.

This CDR3 is CASSSLAGGSAGNQPQHF. CDR3 DNA: TGTGCCAGCAGCTCCCTCGCAGGGGGCAGTGCGGGCAATCAGCCCCAGCATTTT. V usage is TRBV5-6 and J usage is TRBJ1-5, with TRBD1 matching 8 bases. CDR3 length equals 18 residues. Trimming at V came to 3 bases and at J to 2 bases, leaving 13 bases not matched to a gene. Per the germline V gene, CDR1 is SGHDT and CDR2 is YYEEEE.

The chain carries TRBV3-1 and TRBJ2-1; 14 bases agree with TRBD2. Trimming cost V 8 bases and J 6 bases; bases outside gene matches: 12. CDR1 LGHDT and CDR2 YNNKEL come from the germline V gene (reference sequence). The CDR3 extends over 17 amino acids. The CDR3 DNA reads as TGTGCCAGCCAGGGACTAGCGGGAGCTCCATCGAGCAATGAGCAGTTCTTC. It is translated as CASQGLAGAPSSNEQFF.

The rearrangement links TRBV29-1 to TRBJ1-2, with D perhaps TRBD1 (5 bases). Germline assignment: CDR1 SQVTM and CDR2 ANQGSEA. Trimming stripped 6 bases from V and 4 bases from J, with 12 bases between. The CDR3 is 12 residues long. The CDR3: CSVAEQGYGYTF. The CDR3 DNA sequence: TGCAGCGTCGCAGAGCAGGGCTATGGCTACACCTTC.

The chain joins TRBV20-1 to TRBJ2-7, with 7 positions matching TRBD2. V lost 3 bases to trimming and J lost 7 bases; unmatched junction nucleotides: 12. The CDR3 has 14 residues. CDR1 DFQATT and CDR2 SNEGSKA come from the germline V gene (reference sequence). CDR3 nucleotide sequence: TGCAGTGCTAGGCCAGCGGGGATACGTAGGGAGCAGTACTTC. Encoded protein: CSARPAGIRREQYF.

This chain connects TRBV30 to TRBJ1-2; 10 positions match TRBD1. The length of the CDR3 is 12 residues. CDR1 is GTSNPN and CDR2 is SVGIG in the germline V gene (reference sequence). CDR3 amino acids: CAWDRGGYGYTF. CDR3 DNA: TGTGCGTGGGACAGGGGAGGGTATGGCTACACCTTC.

This chain links TRBV9 with TRBJ2-1; D uncertain. The J call could be wrong; TRBJ2-7 is a better fit for the DNA end. This CDR3 has 14 residues. Germline CDR1 is SGDLS and CDR2 is YYNGEE. This CDR3 is CASSPIASYNEQYF. CDR3 DNA sequence: TGTGCCAGCAGCCCAATAGCCTCCTACAATGAGCAGTACTTC.

The chain combines TRBV24-1 with TRBJ2-3; 7 nucleotides align to TRBD2. V lost 6 bases and J lost 0; bases outside the gene matches: 5. The CDR3 is 15 amino acids. Germline CDR1 KGHDR, CDR2 SFDVKD. The CDR3 reads CATSRGSGSTDTQYF. The CDR3 DNA follows: TGTGCCACCAGTAGAGGTAGCGGGAGCACAGATACGCAGTATTTT.